This T cell receptor beta chain was identified in a study of response to subunit inactivated influenza vaccine. This clonotype was seen once. Trimming shortened V by 1 base and J by 2 bases, and 11 bases separated the two germline ends. Per germline, CDR1 SGHRS and CDR2 YFSETQ. The CDR3 covers 15 residues. TCRdb re-derived calls from the RT-PCR reads in MiXCR, one entry per CDR3 protein. The sample has about 620,000 distinct CDR3 sequences; 10% to 15% are singletons. The material sequenced was PBMCs from blood, taken on the day of vaccination. The chain couples TRBV5-1 to TRBJ2-3, with a tentative D call TRBD1 (5 bases). The clonotype comes from a man in his fifties who received an inactivated influenza vaccine. The CDR3 coding sequence is TGCGCCAGCAGCTTGACAGGTTCTTTCACAGATACGCAGTATTTT. Translating gives CASSLTGSFTDTQYF.